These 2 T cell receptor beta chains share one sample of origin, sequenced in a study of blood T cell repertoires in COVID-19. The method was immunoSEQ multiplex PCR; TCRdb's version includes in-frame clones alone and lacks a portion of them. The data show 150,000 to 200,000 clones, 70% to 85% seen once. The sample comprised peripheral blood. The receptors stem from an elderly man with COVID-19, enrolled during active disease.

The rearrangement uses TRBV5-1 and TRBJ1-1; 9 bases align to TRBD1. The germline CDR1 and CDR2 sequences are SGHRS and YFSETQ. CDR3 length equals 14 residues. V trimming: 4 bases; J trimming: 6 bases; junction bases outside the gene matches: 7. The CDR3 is CASSGGTGYAEAFF. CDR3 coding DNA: TGCGCCAGCAGCGGAGGGACAGGGTATGCTGAAGCTTTCTTT.

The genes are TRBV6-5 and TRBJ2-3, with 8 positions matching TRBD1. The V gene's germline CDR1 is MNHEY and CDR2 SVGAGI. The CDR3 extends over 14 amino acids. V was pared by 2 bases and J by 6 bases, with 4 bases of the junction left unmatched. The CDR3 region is CASSYGRGLDTQYF. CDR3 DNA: TGTGCCAGCAGTTACGGCAGGGGGCTTGATACGCAGTATTTT.